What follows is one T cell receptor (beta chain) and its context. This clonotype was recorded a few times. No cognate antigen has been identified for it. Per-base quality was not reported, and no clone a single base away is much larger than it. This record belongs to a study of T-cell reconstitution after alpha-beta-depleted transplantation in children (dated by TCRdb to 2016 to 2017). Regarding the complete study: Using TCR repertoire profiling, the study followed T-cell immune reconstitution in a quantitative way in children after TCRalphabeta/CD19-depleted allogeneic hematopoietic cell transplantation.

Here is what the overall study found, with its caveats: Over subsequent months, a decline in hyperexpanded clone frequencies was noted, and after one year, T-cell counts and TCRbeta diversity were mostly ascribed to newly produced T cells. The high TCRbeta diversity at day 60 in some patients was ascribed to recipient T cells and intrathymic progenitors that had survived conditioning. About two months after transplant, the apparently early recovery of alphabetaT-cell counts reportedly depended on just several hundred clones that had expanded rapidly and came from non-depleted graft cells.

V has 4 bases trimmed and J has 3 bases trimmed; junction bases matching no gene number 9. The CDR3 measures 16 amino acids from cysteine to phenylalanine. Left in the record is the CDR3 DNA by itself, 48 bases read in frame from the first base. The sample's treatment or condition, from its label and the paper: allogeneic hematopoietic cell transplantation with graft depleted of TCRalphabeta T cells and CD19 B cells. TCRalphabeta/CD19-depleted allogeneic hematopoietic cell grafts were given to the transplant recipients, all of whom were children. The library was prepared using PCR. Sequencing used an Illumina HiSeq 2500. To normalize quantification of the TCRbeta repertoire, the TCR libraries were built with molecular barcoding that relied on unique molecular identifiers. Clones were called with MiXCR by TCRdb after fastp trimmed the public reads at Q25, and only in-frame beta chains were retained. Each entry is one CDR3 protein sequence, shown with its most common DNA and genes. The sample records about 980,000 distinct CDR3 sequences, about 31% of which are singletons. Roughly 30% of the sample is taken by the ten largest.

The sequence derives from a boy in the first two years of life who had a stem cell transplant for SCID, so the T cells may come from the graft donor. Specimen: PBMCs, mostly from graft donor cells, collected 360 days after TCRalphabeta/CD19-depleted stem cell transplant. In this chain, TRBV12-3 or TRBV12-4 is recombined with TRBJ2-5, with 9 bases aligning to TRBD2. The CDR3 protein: CASSSRGGGAKETQYF. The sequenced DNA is TGTGCCAGCAGTTCCCGGGGCGGGGGGGCCAAAGAGACCCAGTACTTC.